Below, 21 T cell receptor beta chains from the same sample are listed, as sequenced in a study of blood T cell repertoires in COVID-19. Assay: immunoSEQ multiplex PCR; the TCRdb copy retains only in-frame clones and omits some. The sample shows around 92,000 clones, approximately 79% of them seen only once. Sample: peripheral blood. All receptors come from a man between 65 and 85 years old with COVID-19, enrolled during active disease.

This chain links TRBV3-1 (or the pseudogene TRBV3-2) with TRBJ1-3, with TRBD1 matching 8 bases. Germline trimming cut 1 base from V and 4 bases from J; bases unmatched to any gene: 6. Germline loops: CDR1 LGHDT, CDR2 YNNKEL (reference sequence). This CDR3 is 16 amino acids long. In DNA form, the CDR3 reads TGTGCCAGCAGCCAAGGCACAGGGGGTACCGGAAACACCATATATTTT. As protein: CASSQGTGGTGNTIYF.

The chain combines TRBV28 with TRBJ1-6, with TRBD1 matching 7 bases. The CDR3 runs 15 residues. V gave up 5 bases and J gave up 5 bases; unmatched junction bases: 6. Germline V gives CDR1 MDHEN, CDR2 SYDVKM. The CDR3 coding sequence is TGTGCCAGCAGTGGATGGGACAGCAATAATTCACCCCTCCACTTT. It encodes CASSGWDSNNSPLHF.

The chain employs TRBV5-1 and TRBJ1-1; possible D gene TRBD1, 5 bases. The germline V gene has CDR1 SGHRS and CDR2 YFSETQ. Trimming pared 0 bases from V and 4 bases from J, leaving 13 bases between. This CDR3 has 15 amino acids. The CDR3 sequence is CASSLEGTAITEAFF. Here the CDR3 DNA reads TGCGCCAGCAGCTTGGAGGGGACTGCGATCACTGAAGCTTTCTTT.

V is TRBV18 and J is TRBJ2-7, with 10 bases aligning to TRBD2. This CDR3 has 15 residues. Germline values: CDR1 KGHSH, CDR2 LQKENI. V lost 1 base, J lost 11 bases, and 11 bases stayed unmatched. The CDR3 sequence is CASSPRGLAGEGEYF. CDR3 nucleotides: TGTGCCAGCTCACCACGGGGTCTAGCGGGAGAGGGAGAGTACTTC.

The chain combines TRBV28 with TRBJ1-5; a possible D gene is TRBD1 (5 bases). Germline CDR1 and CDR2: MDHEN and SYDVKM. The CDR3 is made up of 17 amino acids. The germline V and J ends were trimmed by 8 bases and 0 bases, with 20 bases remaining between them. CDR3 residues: CASFPAGLTYSNQPQHF. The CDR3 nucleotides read TGTGCCAGCTTCCCGGCAGGGCTGACGTATAGCAATCAGCCCCAGCATTTT.

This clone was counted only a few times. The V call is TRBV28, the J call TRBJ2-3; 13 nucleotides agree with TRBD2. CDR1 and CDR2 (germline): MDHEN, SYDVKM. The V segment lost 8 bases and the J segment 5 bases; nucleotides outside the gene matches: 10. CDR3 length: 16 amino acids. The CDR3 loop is CASARPRLAGGDTQYF. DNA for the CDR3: TGTGCCAGCGCCAGACCGAGACTAGCGGGAGGAGATACGCAGTATTTT.

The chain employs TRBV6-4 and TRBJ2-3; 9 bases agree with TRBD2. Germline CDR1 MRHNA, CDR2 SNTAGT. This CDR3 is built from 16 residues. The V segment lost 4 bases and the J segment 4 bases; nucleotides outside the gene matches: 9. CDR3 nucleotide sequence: TGTGCCAGCAGTGCCGGGACTAGCTGGGGGTCAGATACGCAGTATTTT. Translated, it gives CASSAGTSWGSDTQYF.

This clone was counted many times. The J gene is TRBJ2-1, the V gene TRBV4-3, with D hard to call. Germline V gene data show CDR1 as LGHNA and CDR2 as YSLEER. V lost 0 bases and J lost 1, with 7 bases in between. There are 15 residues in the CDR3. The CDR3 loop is CASSQEELSYNEQFF. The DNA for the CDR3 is TGCGCCAGCAGCCAAGAGGAGCTGTCCTACAATGAGCAGTTCTTC.

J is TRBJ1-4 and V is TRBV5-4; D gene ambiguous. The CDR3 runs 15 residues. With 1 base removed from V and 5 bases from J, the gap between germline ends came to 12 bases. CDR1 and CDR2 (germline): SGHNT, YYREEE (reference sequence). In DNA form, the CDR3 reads TGTGCCAGCAGCTTGCGTGTTGGCAGAAATGAAAAACTGTTTTTT. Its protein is CASSLRVGRNEKLFF.

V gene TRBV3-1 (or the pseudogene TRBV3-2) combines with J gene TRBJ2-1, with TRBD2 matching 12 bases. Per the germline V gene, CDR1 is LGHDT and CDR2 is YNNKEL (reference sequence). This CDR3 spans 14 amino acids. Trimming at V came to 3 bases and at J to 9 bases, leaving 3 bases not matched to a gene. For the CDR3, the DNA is TGTGCCAGCAGCCACCTAGCGGGAGGGGGTGAGCAGTTCTTC. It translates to CASSHLAGGGEQFF.

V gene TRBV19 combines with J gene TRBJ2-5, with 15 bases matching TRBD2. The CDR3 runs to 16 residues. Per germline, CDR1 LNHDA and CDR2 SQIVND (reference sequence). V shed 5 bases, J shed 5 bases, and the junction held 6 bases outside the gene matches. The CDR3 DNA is TGTGCCAGTAGTGGGGGACTAGCGGGAGGCTGGGAGACCCAGTACTTC. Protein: CASSGGLAGGWETQYF. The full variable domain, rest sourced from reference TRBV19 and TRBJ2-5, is DGGITQSPKYLFRKEGQNVTLSCEQNLNHDAMYWYRQDPGQGLRLIYYSQIVNDFQKGDIAEGYSVSREKKESFPLTVTSAQKNPTAFYLCASSGGLAGGWETQYFGPGTRLLVL.

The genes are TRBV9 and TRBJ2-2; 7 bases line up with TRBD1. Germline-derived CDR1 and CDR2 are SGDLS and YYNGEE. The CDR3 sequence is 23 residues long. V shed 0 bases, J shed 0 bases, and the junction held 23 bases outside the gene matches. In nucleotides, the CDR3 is TGTGCCAGCAGCGTAGGAGAAGTAGGTGATCGGGACAGACACAACCCGAACACCGGGGAGCTGTTTTTT. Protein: CASSVGEVGDRDRHNPNTGELFF.

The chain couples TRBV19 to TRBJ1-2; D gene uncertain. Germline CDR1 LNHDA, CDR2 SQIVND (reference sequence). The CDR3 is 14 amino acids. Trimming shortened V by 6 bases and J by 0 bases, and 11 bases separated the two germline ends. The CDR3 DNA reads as TGTGCCAGTAGCCAATACAGAGCTAACTATGGCTACACCTTC. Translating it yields CASSQYRANYGYTF.

CDR3 sequence reads: CASSPDSGRARETQYF. CDR3 DNA: TGTGCCAGCAGCCCCGATAGCGGGAGGGCCAGGGAGACCCAGTACTTC. The chain has TRBV7-3 and TRBJ2-5, with 11 positions matching TRBD2. The CDR3 consists of 16 residues. Germline-derived CDR1 and CDR2 are SGHTA and FQGTGA. V shed 5 bases and J 5 bases; nucleotides not matched to a gene: 10. The full variable domain, with the rest looked up from reference TRBV7-3 and TRBJ2-5, is GAGVSQTPSNKVTEKGKYVELRCDPISGHTALYWYRQSLGQGPEFLIYFQGTGAADDSGLPNDRFFAVRPEGSVSTLKIQRTERGDSAVYLCASSPDSGRARETQYFGPGTRLLVL.

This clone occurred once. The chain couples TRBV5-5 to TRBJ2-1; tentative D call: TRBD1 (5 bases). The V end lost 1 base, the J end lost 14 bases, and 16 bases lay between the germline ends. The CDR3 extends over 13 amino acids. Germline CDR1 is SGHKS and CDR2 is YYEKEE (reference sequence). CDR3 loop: CASSLLGQGLEFF. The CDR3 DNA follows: TGTGCCAGCAGCTTGCTCGGGCAGGGTTTGGAGTTCTTC.

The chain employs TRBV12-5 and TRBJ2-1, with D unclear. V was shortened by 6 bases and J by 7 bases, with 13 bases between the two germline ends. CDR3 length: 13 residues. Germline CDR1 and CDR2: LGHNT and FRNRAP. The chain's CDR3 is CASGRHGVNEQFF. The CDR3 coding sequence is TGTGCTAGTGGCAGGCATGGTGTTAATGAGCAGTTCTTC.

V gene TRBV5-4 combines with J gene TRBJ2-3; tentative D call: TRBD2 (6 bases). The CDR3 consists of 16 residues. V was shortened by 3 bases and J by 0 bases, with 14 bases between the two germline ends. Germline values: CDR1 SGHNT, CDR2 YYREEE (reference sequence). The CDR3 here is CASSSPGGVSTDTQYF. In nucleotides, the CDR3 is TGTGCCAGCAGCTCTCCCGGCGGGGTTAGCACAGATACGCAGTATTTT.

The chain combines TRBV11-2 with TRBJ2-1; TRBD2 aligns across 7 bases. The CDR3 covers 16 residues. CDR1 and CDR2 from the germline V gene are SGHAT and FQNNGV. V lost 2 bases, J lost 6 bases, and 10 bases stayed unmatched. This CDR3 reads CASSLYAGAYSNEQFF. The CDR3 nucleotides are TGTGCCAGCAGCTTATATGCGGGAGCGTATAGCAATGAGCAGTTCTTC.

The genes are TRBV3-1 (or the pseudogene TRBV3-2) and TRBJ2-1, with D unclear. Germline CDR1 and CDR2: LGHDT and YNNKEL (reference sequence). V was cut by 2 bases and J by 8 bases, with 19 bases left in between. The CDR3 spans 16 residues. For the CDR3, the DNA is TGTGCCAGCAGCCAACTCTCTGGTAGAGCCGATGATGAGCAGTTCTTC. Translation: CASSQLSGRADDEQFF.

The chain's CDR3 is CASSFSPGLVHTEAFF. The CDR3, as DNA: TGTGCCAGCAGTTTCTCGCCGGGTTTGGTTCACACTGAAGCTTTCTTT. V gene TRBV27 combines with J gene TRBJ1-1; D unclear. This CDR3 has 16 residues. Between the trimmed V and J ends, which lost 3 bases and 3 bases, there was a span of 17 bases. Per the germline V gene, CDR1 is MNHEY and CDR2 is SMNVEV (reference sequence).

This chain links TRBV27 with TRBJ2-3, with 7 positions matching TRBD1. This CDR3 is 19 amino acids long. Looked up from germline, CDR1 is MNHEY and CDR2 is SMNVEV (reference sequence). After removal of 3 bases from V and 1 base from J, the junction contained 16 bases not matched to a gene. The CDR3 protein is CASSLLPGQSYGGTDTQYF. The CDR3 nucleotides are TGTGCCAGCAGTTTGTTACCGGGACAGAGTTACGGGGGCACAGATACGCAGTATTTT.